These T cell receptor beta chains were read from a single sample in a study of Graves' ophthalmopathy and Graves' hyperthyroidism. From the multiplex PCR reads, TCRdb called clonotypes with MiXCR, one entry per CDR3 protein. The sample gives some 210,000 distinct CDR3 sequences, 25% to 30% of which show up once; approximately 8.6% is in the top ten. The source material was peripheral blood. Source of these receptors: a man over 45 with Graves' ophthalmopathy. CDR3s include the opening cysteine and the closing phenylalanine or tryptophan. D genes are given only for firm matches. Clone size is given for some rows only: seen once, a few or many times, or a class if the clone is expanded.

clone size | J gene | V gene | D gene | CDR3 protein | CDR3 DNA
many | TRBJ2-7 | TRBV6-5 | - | CASSYGRHHSYEQYF | TGTGCCAGCAGTTACGGTAGACATCACTCCTACGAGCAGTACTTC
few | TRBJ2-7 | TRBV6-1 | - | CASSRADRSYEQYF | TGTGCCAGCAGTCGAGCGGACCGGTCCTACGAGCAGTACTTC
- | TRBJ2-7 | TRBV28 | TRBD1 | CASSLPGQGAYEQYF | TGTGCCAGCAGCCTACCGGGACAGGGGGCCTACGAGCAGTACTTC
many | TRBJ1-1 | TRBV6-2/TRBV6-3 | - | CASSQTGWRDTEAFF | TGTGCCAGCAGTCAAACAGGGTGGCGAGACACTGAAGCTTTCTTT
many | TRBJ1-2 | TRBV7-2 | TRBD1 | CASSPGTANYGYTF | TGTGCCAGCAGCCCGGGGACAGCTAACTATGGCTACACCTTC
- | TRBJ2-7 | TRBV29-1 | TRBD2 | CSVELAGRSSYEQYF | TGCAGCGTTGAACTAGCGGGACGAAGCTCCTACGAGCAGTACTTC
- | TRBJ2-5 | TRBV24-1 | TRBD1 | CATSDPGTVQETQYF | TGTGCCACCAGTGATCCCGGGACAGTCCAAGAGACCCAGTACTTC
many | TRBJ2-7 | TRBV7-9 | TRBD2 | CASSPSSGLQEQYF | TGTGCCAGCAGCCCCTCTAGCGGCCTTCAGGAGCAGTACTTC
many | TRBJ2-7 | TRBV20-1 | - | CSAPDPLGEQYF | TGCAGTGCCCCTGACCCCTTGGGCGAGCAGTACTTC
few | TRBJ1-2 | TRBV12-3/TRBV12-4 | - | CASSPRGSSGGYGYTF | TGTGCCAGCAGTCCCCGGGGCAGCTCTGGTGGATATGGCTACACCTTC
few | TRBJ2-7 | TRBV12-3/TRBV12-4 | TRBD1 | CASSSTGAEQYF | TGTGCCAGCAGTTCCACAGGGGCCGAGCAGTACTTC
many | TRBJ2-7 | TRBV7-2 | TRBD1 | CASSLDPGQSYEQYF | TGTGCCAGCAGCTTAGATCCGGGACAGTCTTACGAGCAGTACTTC
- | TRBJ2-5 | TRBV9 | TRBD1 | CASSPLLGQGFGETQYF | TGTGCCAGCAGCCCTCTTCTGGGACAGGGGTTTGGAGAGACCCAGTACTTC
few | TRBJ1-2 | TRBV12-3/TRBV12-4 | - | CASSRGIGYGYTF | TGTGCCAGCTCCCGAGGGATCGGCTATGGCTACACCTTC
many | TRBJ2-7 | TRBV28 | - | CASRGPRGVHDEQYF | TGTGCCAGCAGAGGCCCGAGAGGGGTTCACGACGAGCAGTACTTC
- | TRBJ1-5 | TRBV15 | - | CATSRGERSWNQPQHF | TGTGCCACCAGCAGGGGGGAACGGTCGTGGAATCAGCCCCAGCATTTT
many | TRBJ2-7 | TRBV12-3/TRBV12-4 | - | CASSSGVREQYF | TGTGCCAGCAGTTCAGGAGTGCGCGAGCAGTACTTC
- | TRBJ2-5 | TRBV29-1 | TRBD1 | CSVPVTGEETQYF | TGCAGCGTTCCAGTGACAGGGGAGGAGACCCAGTACTTC
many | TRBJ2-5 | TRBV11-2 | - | CASSFLIKETQYF | TGTGCCAGCAGCTTTTTGATAAAAGAGACCCAGTACTTC
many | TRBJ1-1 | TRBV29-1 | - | CSVADTEAFF | TGCAGCGTTGCGGACACGGAAGCTTTCTTT
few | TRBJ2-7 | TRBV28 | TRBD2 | CASSPSGRSTYEQYF | TGTGCCAGCAGCCCAAGCGGGAGGTCTACCTACGAGCAGTACTTC
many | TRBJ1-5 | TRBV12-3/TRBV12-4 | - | CASSLAGGRQPQHF | TGTGCCAGCAGTTTGGCTGGGGGACGGCAGCCCCAGCATTTT
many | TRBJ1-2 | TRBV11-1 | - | CASSQGRAHGYTF | TGTGCCAGCAGCCAGGGTCGGGCCCATGGCTACACCTTC
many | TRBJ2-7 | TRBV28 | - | CASSLWDDYEQYF | TGTGCCAGCAGTTTATGGGACGATTACGAGCAGTACTTC
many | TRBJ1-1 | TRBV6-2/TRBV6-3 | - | CASSYGGLNTEAFF | TGTGCCAGCAGTTATGGGGGGTTGAACACTGAAGCTTTCTTT
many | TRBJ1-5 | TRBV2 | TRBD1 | CASSGDVDRVGNQPQHF | TGTGCCAGCAGTGGTGACGTCGACAGGGTAGGGAATCAGCCCCAGCATTTT
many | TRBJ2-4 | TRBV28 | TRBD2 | CASNSPGVGAGLAISGNIQYF | TGTGCCAGCAACAGTCCAGGGGTCGGCGCGGGACTAGCGATTTCGGGAAACATTCAGTACTTC
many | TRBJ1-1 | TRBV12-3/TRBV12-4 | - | CASSFRPGGVNTEAFF | TGTGCCAGCAGTTTCCGCCCCGGTGGCGTTAACACTGAAGCTTTCTTT
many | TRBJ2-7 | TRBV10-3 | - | CAISGLRYEQYF | TGTGCCATCAGTGGCCTTCGGTACGAGCAGTACTTC
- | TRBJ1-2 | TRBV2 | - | CASSSTSGAYGYTF | TGTGCCAGCAGCTCGACCAGCGGGGCCTATGGCTACACCTTC
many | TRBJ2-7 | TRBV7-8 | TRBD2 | CASNPSGESTAPVYEQYF | TGTGCCAGCAACCCTAGCGGGGAATCCACCGCTCCTGTTTACGAGCAGTACTTC
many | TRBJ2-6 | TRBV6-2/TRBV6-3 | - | CASSYSYRAGANVLTF | TGTGCCAGCAGTTACTCTTACAGGGCTGGGGCCAACGTCCTGACTTTC
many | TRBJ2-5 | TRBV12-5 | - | CASGWGRAQETQYF | TGTGCTAGTGGTTGGGGACGAGCCCAAGAGACCCAGTACTTC
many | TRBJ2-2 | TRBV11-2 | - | CASSLVAQLNTGELFF | TGTGCCAGCAGCTTAGTGGCACAGCTGAACACCGGGGAGCTGTTTTTT
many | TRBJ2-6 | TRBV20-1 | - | CSAIPHSGANVLTF | TGCAGTGCTATCCCCCACTCTGGGGCCAACGTCCTGACTTTC
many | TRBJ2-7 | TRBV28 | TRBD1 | CASSQYRDRGLVEQYF | TGTGCCAGCAGTCAATACCGGGACAGGGGTCTTGTGGAGCAGTACTTC
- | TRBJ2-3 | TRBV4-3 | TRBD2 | CASSPSTSGRRTDTQYF | TGCGCCAGCAGCCCCTCGACTAGCGGGAGACGTACAGATACGCAGTATTTT
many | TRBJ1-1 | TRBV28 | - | CASSEVTRLAFF | TGTGCCAGCAGTGAGGTGACGAGGTTGGCTTTCTTT
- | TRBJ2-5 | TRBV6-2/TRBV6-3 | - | CAAGRVGQETQYF | TGTGCTGCGGGTCGGGTGGGGCAAGAGACCCAGTACTTC
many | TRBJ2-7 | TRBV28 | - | CASSLRLGSRSRGEQYF | TGTGCCAGCAGTTTGAGACTCGGTTCACGGAGTCGTGGCGAGCAGTACTTC
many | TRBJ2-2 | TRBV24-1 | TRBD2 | CATSDFPSGTYTGELFF | TGTGCCACCAGTGATTTTCCTAGCGGGACTTACACCGGGGAGCTGTTTTTT
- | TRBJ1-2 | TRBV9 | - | CASSPPGGYGNYGYTF | TGTGCCAGCAGCCCACCGGGGGGTTACGGGAACTATGGCTACACCTTC
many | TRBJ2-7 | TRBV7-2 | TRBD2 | CAGSSGLEYVYEQYF | TGTGCCGGCAGCTCGGGACTAGAGTATGTCTACGAGCAGTACTTC
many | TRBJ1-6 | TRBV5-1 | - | CASSALGPGDSPLHF | TGCGCCAGCAGCGCCCTTGGGCCGGGGGATTCACCCCTCCACTTT
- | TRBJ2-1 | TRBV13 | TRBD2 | CASSSPGLAIYEQFF | TGTGCCAGCAGCTCTCCGGGACTAGCTATATATGAGCAGTTCTTC
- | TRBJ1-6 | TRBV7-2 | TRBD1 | CASSSAGGPGSPLHF | TGTGCCAGCAGCTCGGCAGGGGGCCCCGGGTCACCCCTCCACTTT
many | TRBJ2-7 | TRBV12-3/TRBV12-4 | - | CASSLDGVNYEQYF | TGTGCCAGCAGTCTAGACGGAGTCAACTACGAGCAGTACTTC
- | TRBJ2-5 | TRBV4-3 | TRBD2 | CASSHAGLGETQYF | TGCGCCAGCAGCCACGCGGGACTAGGAGAGACCCAGTACTTC
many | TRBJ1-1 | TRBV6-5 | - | CASSYQPRSYTEAFF | TGTGCCAGCAGTTACCAACCCAGGAGCTACACTGAAGCTTTCTTT
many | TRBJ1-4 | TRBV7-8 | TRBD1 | CASSFPPGQEIF | TGTGCCAGCAGTTTTCCCCCGGGACAGGAAATTTTT
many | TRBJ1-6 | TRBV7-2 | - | CASSPPRGSRSNSPLHF | TGTGCCAGCAGCCCACCAAGGGGGTCCCGATCAAATTCACCCCTCCACTTT
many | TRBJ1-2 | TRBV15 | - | CATDGGGNYGYTF | TGTGCCACAGATGGGGGCGGAAACTATGGCTACACCTTC
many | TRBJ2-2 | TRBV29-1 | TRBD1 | CSRSPWTGKGWKTGELFF | TGCAGTCGTAGCCCCTGGACAGGGAAAGGTTGGAAGACCGGGGAGCTGTTTTTT
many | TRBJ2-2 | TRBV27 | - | CASSLWTDARDTGELFF | TGTGCCAGCAGTTTATGGACGGATGCGAGGGACACCGGGGAGCTGTTTTTT
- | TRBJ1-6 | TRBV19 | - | CASSIINSPLHF | TGTGCCAGTAGTATTATCAATTCACCCCTCCACTTT